This TCR beta chain was obtained from a study of OX40 agonist ivuxolimab in advanced cancers. Study-wide context: Prior therapy, whether anti-PD-1, anti-PD-L1 or anti-CTLA-4, was allowed, and under 50% had some. Study conclusions and caveats: Some of the nonresponding patients also showed low levels of normalized T-cell clonal expansion. At doses 0.1 to 3.0 mg/kg, CD4+ and CD8+ clones expanded. The study found that CD8+ T cells averaged more expanded clones than CD4+.

Measured with immunoSEQ multiplex PCR; TCRdb has only the in-frame clones, and not every one. The sample has tens of thousands of clones; around 78% are singletons. Germline V CDR1 and CDR2: LNHNV, YYDKDF (reference sequence). There are 15 residues in the CDR3. The junction had 2 bases not matched to a gene; V was cut back by 4 bases and J by 0 bases. Concerning this clone itself: Its cognate antigen is unknown.

The source material was CD4+ or CD8+ T cells sorted from blood, sampled in a trial of the OX40 agonist ivuxolimab. The chain uses TRBV15 and TRBJ2-1; 8 bases match TRBD2. The origin of this receptor is an adult with an advanced solid tumor such as melanoma, head and neck, liver or kidney cancer. The CDR3 is CATSISGASYNEQFF. The CDR3 DNA reads as TGTGCCACCAGCATTAGCGGGGCCTCCTACAATGAGCAGTTCTTC. The whole variable domain, remainder taken from reference TRBV15 and TRBJ2-1, is DAMVIQNPRYQVTQFGKPVTLSCSQTLNHNVMYWYQQKSSQAPKLLFHYYDKDFNNEADTPDNFQSRRPNTSFCFLDIRSPGLGDTAMYLCATSISGASYNEQFFGPGTRLTVL.